The 26 T cell receptor beta chains listed next were all sequenced from one sample in a study of shared clonotypes between healthy human individuals. The table came from immunoSEQ multiplex PCR; TCRdb's copy has only in-frame clones and leaves some out. The table shows roughly 2,300,000 clones, with just under 95% occurring only once. The sequencing sample was made of naive CD4+ T cells from PBMCs. Documented subset: CD45RA+ positively selected. Receptors were obtained from a man aged 18 to 29 in good health. Some clones in this sample may be carry-over from other donors' samples.

The rearrangement uses TRBV6-1 and TRBJ1-6; 7 bases match TRBD1. The V segment lost 7 bases and the J segment 10 bases; nucleotides outside the gene matches: 7. Germline CDR1 MNHNS, CDR2 SASEGT. CDR3 length: 13 residues. The CDR3 DNA is TGTGCCAGCAACGACAGGGTGGAATCACCCCTCCACTTT. Translation: CASNDRVESPLHF.

This clone was found once. The chain recombines TRBV30 with TRBJ1-2; D remains ambiguous. The germline V gene has CDR1 GTSNPN and CDR2 SVGIG (reference sequence). Trimming shortened V by 3 bases and J by 4 bases, and 12 bases separated the two germline ends. The CDR3 is 13 residues long. Here the CDR3 DNA reads TGTGCCTGGAGACCCGGAGGCAGCTATGGCTACACCTTC. It encodes CAWRPGGSYGYTF.

CDR3 sequence reads: CASSFDLTGEQYF. CDR3 nucleotide sequence: TGTGCCAGCAGCTTCGACCTTACGGGGGAGCAGTACTTC. The V and J genes are TRBV7-3 and TRBJ2-7; perhaps TRBD2 as D (5 bases). This CDR3 comprises 13 residues. In germline, CDR1 is SGHTA, CDR2 FQGTGA. The ends were cut back, 3 bases at V and 7 bases at J, with 13 bases in the middle.

Note on this clone: The same CDR3 can be traced to other DNA sequences in this sample. This sequence joins TRBV6-5 and TRBJ2-7, with a tentative D call TRBD2 (6 bases). Per germline, CDR1 MNHEY and CDR2 SVGAGI. This CDR3 has 13 residues. The germline V and J ends were trimmed by 9 bases and 2 bases, with 14 bases remaining between them. CDR3 nucleotides: TGTGCCAGTAGAAGGGAGGCAACCTACGAGCAGTACTTC. Translated: CASRREATYEQYF.

This rearrangement joins TRBV28 to TRBJ1-5; 10 nucleotides line up with TRBD1. From germline, CDR1 is MDHEN and CDR2 SYDVKM. This CDR3 has 17 residues. Unmatched junction bases numbered 8, after V lost 6 bases and J lost 0 bases. In DNA, the CDR3 is TGTGCCAGCAGCACCGGGACAGGGGTATATAGCAATCAGCCCCAGCATTTT. Protein: CASSTGTGVYSNQPQHF.

The CDR3 spells CASSLGTSGSSDTQYF. The CDR3 DNA is TGTGCCAGCAGCCTCGGGACTAGCGGGAGCTCAGATACGCAGTATTTT. The chain combines TRBV11-2 with TRBJ2-3; 14 nucleotides agree with TRBD2. The germline V gene has CDR1 SGHAT and CDR2 FQNNGV. There are 16 residues in the CDR3. V lost 5 bases to trimming and J lost 4 bases; unmatched junction nucleotides: 5.

The chain joins TRBV4-1 to TRBJ2-7, with 8 bases fitting TRBD1. V lost 2 bases and J lost 1; bases outside the gene matches: 7. The CDR3 covers 16 residues. Germline V gene sequence: CDR1 MGHRA, CDR2 YSYEKL. CDR3 coding DNA: TGCGCCAGCAGCCAACCCGGCCGGACAGGGTCCTACGAGCAGTACTTC. Its protein is CASSQPGRTGSYEQYF.

The chain has TRBV15 and TRBJ1-2; unclear D gene. The CDR3 length is 14 residues. With 3 bases removed from V and 2 bases from J, the gap between germline ends came to 10 bases. In germline, CDR1 is LNHNV, CDR2 YYDKDF (reference sequence). CDR3 residues: CATSRDGGNYGYTF. The DNA of the CDR3 is TGTGCCACCAGCAGGGACGGTGGAAACTATGGCTACACCTTC. Supplemented by reference TRBV15 and TRBJ1-2, the full variable domain reads DAMVIQNPRYQVTQFGKPVTLSCSQTLNHNVMYWYQQKSSQAPKLLFHYYDKDFNNEADTPDNFQSRRPNTSFCFLDIRSPGLGDTAMYLCATSRDGGNYGYTFGSGTRLTVV.

The CDR3 reads CASSMSQGTGYTF. The CDR3 DNA follows: TGTGCCAGTAGTATGTCCCAGGGGACGGGCTACACCTTC. V and J are TRBV19 and TRBJ1-2; tentative D call: TRBD1 (6 bases). The CDR3 loop spans 13 amino acids. Trimming took 3 bases from V and 8 from J, leaving 13 bases between them. The V gene's germline CDR1 is LNHDA and CDR2 SQIVND (reference sequence).

CDR3 protein: CASRDRGTMAHTF. For the CDR3, the DNA is TGTGCCAGCAGGGACAGGGGCACTATGGCGCACACCTTC. V gene TRBV11-2 combines with J gene TRBJ1-2; 9 nucleotides line up with TRBD1. With 6 bases clipped from V and 12 bases from J, the junction kept 11 bases outside the gene matches. Germline values: CDR1 SGHAT, CDR2 FQNNGV. The CDR3 loop spans 13 amino acids.

The chain links TRBV27 to TRBJ1-5; tentative D call: TRBD1 (6 bases). Trimming took 4 bases from V and 0 from J, leaving 13 bases between them. CDR3 length: 16 residues. Germline V gene sequence: CDR1 MNHEY, CDR2 SMNVEV (reference sequence). CDR3 in amino acids: CASSSRTVYSNQPQHF. CDR3 nucleotide sequence: TGTGCCAGCAGTTCACGGACAGTATATAGCAATCAGCCCCAGCATTTT.

This sequence joins TRBV5-1 and TRBJ2-5, with 7 nucleotides matching TRBD2. Germline V gene sequence: CDR1 SGHRS, CDR2 YFSETQ. The CDR3 contains 15 residues. After removal of 1 base from V and 1 base from J, the junction contained 4 bases not matched to a gene. DNA of the CDR3: TGCGCCAGCAGCTTGTTTCTAGCGGTCCAAGAGACCCAGTACTTC. Translating it yields CASSLFLAVQETQYF.

Worth noting for this clone: The same CDR3 also results from other DNA sequences found in this sample. This sequence joins TRBV10-3 and TRBJ2-7, with 9 bases fitting TRBD1. The CDR3 runs to 14 residues. Germline V CDR1 and CDR2: ENHRY, SYGVKD. The V and J ends lost 4 bases and 6 bases, in that order; junction bases with no gene match: 7. The CDR3 DNA reads TGTGCCATCAGTGCCCGGGACAGGGAGGCCGAGCAGTACTTC. This encodes CAISARDREAEQYF.

The chain links TRBV6-4 to TRBJ2-1; tentative D call: TRBD1 (5 bases). The CDR3 is 16 amino acids. Trimming took off 1 base at V and 0 bases at J, with 10 bases between the two ends. CDR1 and CDR2 (germline): MRHNA, SNTAGT. As DNA, the CDR3 is TGTGCCAGCAGTGACTTAGGGGCCAGCTCCTACAATGAGCAGTTCTTC. As protein: CASSDLGASSYNEQFF.

The chain has TRBV14 and TRBJ2-3; TRBD1 is a possible D gene (5 bases). The CDR3 runs to 13 residues. In germline, CDR1 is SGHDN, CDR2 FVKESK. With 1 base removed from V and 14 bases from J, the gap between germline ends came to 16 bases. The CDR3 is CASSQALGSGPYF. The DNA for the CDR3 is TGTGCCAGCAGCCAAGCGCTTGGCTCAGGGCCGTATTTT. The full variable domain, in which reference TRBV14 and TRBJ2-3 provide the parts outside the CDR3, is EAGVTQFPSHSVIEKGQTVTLRCDPISGHDNLYWYRRVMGKEIKFLLHFVKESKQDESGMPNNRFLAERTGGTYSTLKVQPAELEDSGVYFCASSQALGSGPYFGPGTRLTVL.

V and J are TRBV7-6 and TRBJ2-5, with a weak D call TRBD2 (5 bases). Matching the DNA end better, TRBJ2-7 makes the J call doubtful. Germline V lookup: CDR1 SGHVS, CDR2 FNYEAQ. This CDR3 comprises 17 residues. The CDR3 sequence is CASSFNPRSRRSYEQYF. The CDR3 bases are TGTGCCAGCAGCTTTAACCCCCGGAGCCGGAGGTCCTACGAGCAGTACTTC.

The gene calls are TRBV28 and TRBJ1-2; 7 nucleotides line up with TRBD1. The CDR3 has 14 amino acids. V shed 7 bases and J 4 bases; nucleotides not matched to a gene: 9. CDR1 and CDR2 (germline): MDHEN, SYDVKM. The CDR3 bases are TGTGCCAGCAAGCCGGGACAGTATATCTATGGCTACACCTTC. Translating it yields CASKPGQYIYGYTF.

V gene TRBV4-1 combines with J gene TRBJ2-7, with 13 bases lining up with TRBD2. The CDR3 length is 17 residues. Looked up from germline, CDR1 is MGHRA and CDR2 is YSYEKL. Losses at the gene ends were 5 bases for V and 0 bases for J; bases not matched to a gene: 7. In DNA, the CDR3 is TGCGCCAGCAGCTTTCGACTAGCGGGAGGACCCTCCTACGAGCAGTACTTC. Its protein product is CASSFRLAGGPSYEQYF.

Comment on this clone: Other DNA sequences in the same sample also yield this CDR3. The V call is TRBV5-1, the J call TRBJ1-1; TRBD1 agrees at 8 bases. The CDR3 has 13 amino acids. J lost 6 bases, V lost 1 base, and 2 bases had no gene match. Per the germline V gene, CDR1 is SGHRS and CDR2 is YFSETQ. The CDR3 loop reads CASSLQGAAEAFF. The CDR3 DNA is TGCGCCAGCAGCTTGCAGGGGGCTGCTGAAGCTTTCTTT.

The chain is built from TRBV5-1 and TRBJ2-7; D is tentatively TRBD1 or TRBD2 (7 bases each). The CDR3 runs to 16 residues. The ends were cut back, 0 bases at V and 2 bases at J, with 15 bases in the middle. The germline CDR1 and CDR2 sequences are SGHRS and YFSETQ. The CDR3 sequence: CASSLVSAGGAYEQYF. The CDR3 DNA reads as TGCGCCAGCAGCTTGGTTTCGGCAGGGGGGGCCTACGAGCAGTACTTC.

The rearrangement links TRBV11-2 to TRBJ2-7, with a tentative D call TRBD2 (7 bases). CDR3 length: 16 amino acids. CDR1 and CDR2 (germline): SGHAT, FQNNGV. Trimming took off 5 bases at V and 4 bases at J, with 21 bases between the two ends. CDR3: CASSPVGGEGPYEQYF. The CDR3 region has the DNA TGTGCCAGCAGCCCCGTAGGGGGGGAGGGCCCTTACGAGCAGTACTTC. The complete variable domain, with remaining parts taken from reference TRBV11-2 and TRBJ2-7, reads EAGVAQSPRYKIIEKRQSVAFWCNPISGHATLYWYQQILGQGPKLLIQFQNNGVVDDSQLPKDRFSAERLKGVDSTLKIQPAKLEDSAVYLCASSPVGGEGPYEQYFGPGTRLTVT.

This clone was observed a single time. The chain uses TRBV5-1 and TRBJ2-2; the D gene is possibly TRBD1 (5 bases). V was shortened by 2 bases and J by 2 bases, with 10 bases between the two germline ends. Germline loops: CDR1 SGHRS, CDR2 YFSETQ. CDR3 length: 15 residues. The CDR3 coding sequence is TGCGCCAGCAGCTTTTCCAGGGCCAACACCGGGGAGCTGTTTTTT. Translating gives CASSFSRANTGELFF. The whole variable domain, remainder taken from reference TRBV5-1 and TRBJ2-2, is KAGVTQTPRYLIKTRGQQVTLSCSPISGHRSVSWYQQTPGQGLQFLFEYFSETQRNKGNFPGRFSGRQFSNSRSEMNVSTLELGDSALYLCASSFSRANTGELFFGEGSRLTVL.

In nucleotides, the CDR3 is TGTGCCTGGATCTTCCTCTTGGAAAGGGAGCTGTTTTTT. The encoded protein is CAWIFLLERELFF. This chain joins TRBV30 and TRBJ2-2; D is unresolved. Trimming left V 4 bases short and J 9 bases short, with 15 bases between. The CDR3 is 13 amino acids. Looked up from germline, CDR1 is GTSNPN and CDR2 is SVGIG (reference sequence).

This CDR3 reads CASSTRDRRQETQYF. As DNA, the CDR3 is TGTGCCAGCAGTACCCGGGACAGAAGACAAGAGACCCAGTACTTC. This chain links TRBV28 with TRBJ2-5, with TRBD1 identical over 7 bases. Germline trimming cut 5 bases from V and 2 bases from J; bases unmatched to any gene: 8. Germline CDR1 and CDR2: MDHEN and SYDVKM. The CDR3 totals 15 residues.

This chain connects TRBV5-1 to TRBJ2-1; 11 bases fit TRBD2. J was trimmed by 9 bases and V by 4 bases; bases with no gene match: 15. Germline assignment: CDR1 SGHRS and CDR2 YFSETQ. This CDR3 region has 17 residues. The CDR3 nucleotides are TGCGCCAGCAGCACTGGCTTGGGGACTAGCGGACCTCGTGAGCAGTTCTTC. Translation: CASSTGLGTSGPREQFF.

Remarks on this clone: One end of the junction fails to match germline, which may point to a read error. V is TRBV4-3 and J is TRBJ2-4; TRBD2 is a possible D gene (8 bases). Per the germline V gene, CDR1 is LGHNA and CDR2 is YSLEER. CDR3 length: 16 residues. In nucleotides, the CDR3 is TGCGCCAGCAGCCCTACGGGGGGGACAGCCGAAAACATTCAGTACTTC. Its protein product is CASSPTGGTAENIQYF.